The 7 T cell receptor beta chains in this list originate from one sample, sequenced in a study of blood T cell repertoires in COVID-19. TCRdb's table, derived via immunoSEQ multiplex PCR, lists solely in-frame clones and lacks some. The profile shows approximately 66,000 clones, less than 75% of them singletons. Material: peripheral blood. These TCRs come from a man aged 60-69 years with acute or convalescent COVID-19.

In this sample, this clone turned up a few times. The genes are TRBV24-1 and TRBJ2-7, with 7 bases matching TRBD1. V shed 3 bases, J shed 3 bases, and the junction held 4 bases outside the gene matches. In germline, CDR1 is KGHDR, CDR2 SFDVKD. The CDR3 loop spans 14 amino acids. The chain's CDR3 is CATSDGDSIYEQYF. The CDR3 DNA reads TGTGCCACCAGTGATGGGGACAGTATCTACGAGCAGTACTTC.

The chain employs TRBV5-1 and TRBJ2-3; TRBD2 matches 12 bases. V shed 4 bases, J shed 2 bases, and the junction held 8 bases outside the gene matches. In germline, CDR1 is SGHRS, CDR2 YFSETQ. The CDR3 covers 17 residues. CDR3 nucleotides: TGCGCCAGCAGCGGAACACTAGCGGGGGGAACCACAGATACGCAGTATTTT. This gives the protein CASSGTLAGGTTDTQYF.

This clone was counted once. The CDR3 bases are TGTGCCAGCAGTCCCCCGGCCGGGACACCCGGGGAGCTGTTTTTT. This codes for CASSPPAGTPGELFF. This chain connects TRBV21-1 to TRBJ2-2; the table's D gene call, TRBD1, was not cross checked with the DNA. TRBV21-1 is shown as a pseudogene. The CDR3 totals 15 residues.

This clone was recorded once. The gene calls are TRBV24-1 and TRBJ2-1; TRBD2 agrees at 8 bases. Germline V lookup: CDR1 KGHDR, CDR2 SFDVKD. This CDR3 contains 15 residues. Unmatched junction bases numbered 8, after V lost 7 bases and J lost 4 bases. Here the CDR3 reads CATRSGRGVYNEQFF. DNA of the CDR3: TGTGCCACCAGGAGCGGGAGAGGTGTTTACAATGAGCAGTTCTTC.

The sample holds one count of this clone. V gene TRBV19 combines with J gene TRBJ2-3, with D possibly TRBD1 on 6 matching bases. The V end lost 7 bases, the J end lost 4 bases, and 15 bases lay between the germline ends. Per germline, CDR1 LNHDA and CDR2 SQIVND (reference sequence). The CDR3 has 14 residues. In DNA, the CDR3 is TGTGCCAGTATGGAGGACAGCGACGCAGATACGCAGTATTTT. As protein: CASMEDSDADTQYF.

V and J are TRBV9 and TRBJ2-5; D is possibly TRBD1 (7 bases). The V end lost 0 bases, the J end lost 5 bases, and 17 bases lay between the germline ends. CDR1 and CDR2 (germline): SGDLS, YYNGEE. CDR3 size: 16 residues. The CDR3 sequence is CASSVDWESGGETQYF. CDR3 nucleotide sequence: TGTGCCAGCAGCGTAGATTGGGAGTCAGGGGGGGAGACCCAGTACTTC.

The V and J genes are TRBV3-1 (or the pseudogene TRBV3-2) and TRBJ2-1; 7 bases line up with TRBD2. Trimming cost V 4 bases and J 15 bases; bases outside gene matches: 15. The CDR3 is 14 residues long. Germline-derived CDR1 and CDR2 are LGHDT and YNNKEL (reference sequence). This CDR3 is CASSPLVGEGLRFF. Here the CDR3 DNA reads TGTGCCAGCAGCCCCCTCGTCGGGGAGGGCCTAAGGTTCTTC.